This T cell receptor (beta chain) was documented in a study of molecular identifiers for immune sequencing clone quantification (dated by TCRdb to 2016 to 2019). A note on the overall study: In a replicate experiment, RNA from roughly 20,000 or 100,000 naive CD8 T cells was split into five aliquots, four of which were sequenced. This methods study used CD8 T cells to benchmark TCR RNA copy counting and molecular-identifier clustering-based TCR repertoire sequencing (MIDCIRS).

Library preparation was by PCR. For sequencing, a NextSeq 500 was employed. Bulk TCR libraries were made following a previously described method, with the TCR primers given in Table S5. Purification of total RNA was performed with the Qiagen AllPrep DNA/RNA kit. Before analysis, reads from multiple sequencing runs of the same library were pooled. Under the source paper's analysis protocol: Reads were retained only if their TCR constant sequence matched exactly, and those retained reads were trimmed to 150 nt and grouped according to their 12-nt molecular barcodes. Within each barcode group, reads were sub-clustered at a 15% Levenshtein threshold, and quality-weighted consensus sequences were built per RNA molecule. Non-functional sequences were removed, as were lower-count sequences one edit away from another. Based on fitting two negative binomial distributions, any barcode sub-cluster with under 20% of the maximum read count was discarded. TCRdb trimmed the raw reads at Q25, called clones with MiXCR and kept productive beta chains. Entries are consolidated by CDR3 protein sequence, retaining the most common genes and DNA. TCRdb, rather than the study authors, made the V and J calls. The sample table records roughly 300,000 distinct CDR3 sequences; roughly a quarter of these occur just once. Around 0.76% of the sample rests with the top ten.

The cysteine opens and the phenylalanine closes a CDR3 of 14 amino acids. CDR3 DNA is the only sequence kept; it has 42 bases, read in frame from the first base. Trimming costs V 8 bases and J 8 bases, and their ends lie 21 bases apart. The germline V gene provides CDR1 MGHRA and CDR2 YSYEKL. This clonotype is a singleton in its sample. Which antigen it targets is not known. Base quality data are lacking; no much larger clone is found one base away. On its own, one read is weak support. Libraries of naive CD8 T cells were generated from about 20,000 to 1,000,000 sorted cells, with 10%, 30% or 50% of the purified RNA used. Naive CD8 T cells, defined as CD8+CD4-CCR7+CD45RA+, were FACS-sorted into RLT Plus buffer on a BD FACSAria II. Detection sensitivity was tested by spiking Jurkat RNA equal to roughly nine TCR copies' worth into samples containing about 20,000-1,000,000 naive CD8 T cells. Enrichment of CD8 T cells was performed with RosetteSep CD8+ T Cell Enrichment Cocktail and Ficoll-Paque, after which ACK red cell lysis was carried out.

Points the paper makes about the study in general: Spiked-in Jurkat TCR RNA equal to a single cell's worth was reported to be detectable even within 1,100,000 naive CD8 T cells. Naive libraries contained spiked-in Jurkat TCR RNA (around eleven copies' worth), which is not part of the donor repertoire. Highly expanded clone sizes could be underestimated if identical TCR molecules share a barcode. Modeling indicated approximately 3.1 TCR RNA copies recovered per cell, compared with roughly 10 by digital PCR, which implies a capture efficiency of approximately 30%. When barcode sub-clustering was omitted, TCR diversity was inflated by chimeric consensus sequences, with chimeras reaching as high as 47%. Clones above 20 RNA copies held over 99% of molecules in CMV-specific effector cells but under 1% in naive cells.

In this chain, TRBV4-1 is recombined with TRBJ1-1; a confident D gene designation cannot be given. Specimen: naive CD8+ T cells from blood, with Jurkat cell RNA spiked in. Taken with the paper, the label for cell subset or site translates to: FACS-sorted CD8+CD4-CCR7+CD45RA+ naive T cells. The receptor was isolated from a human donor in good health. Some libraries in this study had Jurkat cell RNA spiked in. This receptor has the CDR3 CASGLKTGGSEAFF. The nucleotides are TGCGCCAGCGGCCTCAAAACTGGAGGAAGCGAAGCTTTCTTT.